Below are 17 T cell receptor beta chains sequenced from a single sample in a study of PD-L1 blockade in urothelial cancer. Assay used: immunoSEQ multiplex PCR; TCRdb lists only in-frame clones, some missing. The data show 70,000 to 90,000 clones, with about 81% seen just once and more than 9% held by the top ten. The specimen comprised PBMCs, sampled around atezolizumab (anti-PD-L1) treatment. Receptor source: a man between 70 and 80 years old with urothelial cancer.

The chain employs TRBV10-3 and TRBJ2-3; D not resolved. Trimming pared 11 bases from V and 2 bases from J, leaving 8 bases between. From germline, CDR1 is ENHRY and CDR2 SYGVKD. The CDR3 consists of 11 residues. The CDR3 DNA is TGTGCCTCTCAGTCCACAGATACGCAGTATTTT. Its protein product is CASQSTDTQYF.

The rearrangement joins TRBV6-1 to TRBJ1-6; TRBD1 matches 8 bases. V gave up 6 bases and J gave up 7 bases; unmatched junction bases: 2. The CDR3 contains 13 residues. CDR1 MNHNS and CDR2 SASEGT come from the germline V gene. CDR3 in amino acids: CASRDRENSPLHF. As DNA, the CDR3 is TGTGCCAGCAGGGACAGGGAAAATTCACCCCTCCACTTT.

This clone was counted only a few times. The chain uses TRBV5-6 and TRBJ2-3; D is unclear. V was shortened by 4 bases and J by 0 bases, with 15 bases between the two germline ends. The CDR3 has 16 amino acids. CDR1 is SGHDT, CDR2 YYEEEE, per germline. The DNA for the CDR3 is TGTGCCAGCAGCCCGTTAAGCCGAAGAAGCACAGATACGCAGTATTTT. Protein sequence: CASSPLSRRSTDTQYF.

The chain is built from TRBV2 and TRBJ1-6, with TRBD1 matching over 10 bases. Per germline, CDR1 SNHLY and CDR2 FYNNEI. With V trimmed by 5 bases and J by 6 bases, 4 bases remained unmatched. The CDR3 spans 15 residues. CDR3 bases: TGTGCCAGCAGTCAAGGACAGGGGGGTAATTCACCCCTCCACTTT. This gives the protein CASSQGQGGNSPLHF.

The chain carries TRBV5-6 and TRBJ2-7, with TRBD2 matching 11 bases. V lost 4 bases, J lost 4 bases, and 16 bases stayed unmatched. Germline CDR1 reads SGHDT; CDR2 reads YYEEEE. This CDR3 is built from 18 residues. The CDR3 reads CASSETGTRLAGLYEQYF. CDR3 DNA sequence: TGTGCCAGCAGCGAGACAGGGACCAGACTAGCGGGGCTATACGAGCAGTACTTC.

V usage is TRBV5-6 and J usage is TRBJ2-5; 11 positions agree with TRBD2. J gave up 0 bases and V 3 bases, and 4 bases lay outside the gene matches. The CDR3 consists of 16 residues. Germline V gene lookup returns CDR1 SGHDT and CDR2 YYEEEE. CDR3 protein: CASSWASGGYQETQYF. In DNA, the CDR3 is TGTGCCAGCAGCTGGGCTAGCGGGGGGTACCAAGAGACCCAGTACTTC.

About this clone: With a much larger clone just one base away, this may be a read error. The chain links TRBV4-3 to TRBJ1-2, with 8 bases lining up with TRBD1. V trimming: 6 bases; J trimming: 10 bases; junction bases outside the gene matches: 13. CDR1 and CDR2 from the germline V gene are LGHNA and YSLEER. The CDR3 length is 14 residues. CDR3 in amino acids: CASSATGATGDYTF. The CDR3 bases are TGCGCCAGCAGTGCGACAGGGGCAACGGGTGACTACACCTTC.

The chain combines TRBV19 with TRBJ2-3, with TRBD1 identical over 10 bases. The CDR3 is 16 residues long. V trimming: 3 bases; J trimming: 5 bases; junction bases outside the gene matches: 8. Germline CDR1 is LNHDA and CDR2 is SQIVND (reference sequence). CDR3 residues: CASSIPGQGSGDTQYF. In DNA form, the CDR3 reads TGTGCCAGTAGTATCCCGGGACAGGGGAGTGGAGATACGCAGTATTTT.

The sample holds a few counts of this clone. This sequence joins TRBV11-2 and TRBJ1-4, with D perhaps matching TRBD1 (5 bases). Germline V CDR1 and CDR2: SGHAT, FQNNGV. The V and J ends lost 4 bases and 8 bases respectively, with 14 bases between them. The CDR3 is made up of 14 amino acids. The CDR3 reads CASSSLGGREKLFF. CDR3 DNA: TGTGCCAGCAGCTCCCTGGGGGGTAGGGAAAAACTGTTTTTT.

The V call is TRBV5-6, the J call TRBJ2-5, with D possibly TRBD1 on 6 matching bases. This CDR3 has 14 residues. CDR1 is SGHDT, CDR2 YYEEEE, per germline. Trimming took 4 bases from V and 1 from J, leaving 11 bases between them. In DNA, the CDR3 is TGTGCCAGCAGCCACGAGGACAGCCAAGAGACCCAGTACTTC. It translates to CASSHEDSQETQYF.

The gene calls are TRBV19 and TRBJ2-7; 8 nucleotides match TRBD1. With 1 base clipped from V and 4 bases from J, the junction kept 0 bases outside the gene matches. Germline V lookup: CDR1 LNHDA, CDR2 SQIVND (reference sequence). The CDR3 is made up of 13 amino acids. Here the CDR3 reads CASSIGQGYEQYF. Here the CDR3 DNA reads TGTGCCAGTAGTATAGGACAGGGGTACGAGCAGTACTTC. Full variable domain (remainder filled in from reference TRBV19 and TRBJ2-7): DGGITQSPKYLFRKEGQNVTLSCEQNLNHDAMYWYRQDPGQGLRLIYYSQIVNDFQKGDIAEGYSVSREKKESFPLTVTSAQKNPTAFYLCASSIGQGYEQYFGPGTRLTVT.

The rearrangement uses TRBV5-4 and TRBJ1-4; D is unclear. The length of the CDR3 is 17 residues. The V gene lost 8 bases and the J gene lost 10 bases, with 30 bases spanning the gap. Looked up from germline, CDR1 is SGHNT and CDR2 is YYREEE (reference sequence). The CDR3 loop reads CASAAEPNEALEGKLFF. The CDR3 nucleotides are TGTGCCAGTGCGGCAGAACCTAATGAAGCGCTCGAGGGAAAACTGTTTTTT. Supplemented by reference TRBV5-4 and TRBJ1-4, the full variable domain reads ETGVTQSPTHLIKTRGQQVTLRCSSQSGHNTVSWYQQALGQGPQFIFQYYREEENGRGNFPPRFSGLQFPNYSSELNVNALELDDSALYLCASAAEPNEALEGKLFFGSGTQLSVL.

The J gene is TRBJ2-1, the V gene TRBV4-1; tentatively, D is TRBD2 (6 bases). Germline loops: CDR1 MGHRA, CDR2 YSYEKL. The CDR3 length is 14 residues. V lost 6 bases and J 6 bases, leaving 15 bases between the germline ends. This CDR3 is CASSRKAGPNEQFF. The DNA of the CDR3 is TGCGCCAGCAGTCGCAAGGCGGGGCCCAATGAGCAGTTCTTC.

This clone came up once. The rearrangement links TRBV21-1 to TRBJ2-5; the DNA was not used to check the table's D call, TRBD1. TRBV21-1 has pseudogene status. The CDR3 is made up of 14 amino acids. The DNA for the CDR3 is TGTGCCAGCAGCAAAGTTGGACAGGTCGAGGCCCAGTACTTC. Its translation is CASSKVGQVEAQYF.

J is TRBJ2-5 and V is TRBV7-6; D gene uncertain. The CDR3 totals 13 residues. V lost 1 base and J lost 5, with 8 bases in between. The germline CDR1 and CDR2 sequences are SGHVS and FNYEAQ. CDR3 in amino acids: CASSLDYWETQYF. CDR3 nucleotide sequence: TGTGCCAGCAGCTTAGACTACTGGGAGACCCAGTACTTC.

This chain uses TRBV19 with TRBJ1-1; the D is unclear. Germline loops: CDR1 LNHDA, CDR2 SQIVND (reference sequence). The germline V and J ends were trimmed by 7 bases and 0 bases, with 9 bases remaining between them. The CDR3 is 13 residues long. CDR3 DNA: TGTGCCAGTACCCCCCAAATGAACACTGAAGCTTTCTTT. It encodes CASTPQMNTEAFF.

The chain uses TRBV6-4 and TRBJ2-2; D gene uncertain. CDR1 MRHNA and CDR2 SNTAGT come from the germline V gene. The CDR3 has 12 amino acids. Trimming removed 2 bases at V and 7 bases at J, with 5 bases between. CDR3: CASSDIGGELFF. The DNA of the CDR3 is TGTGCCAGCAGTGACATCGGCGGGGAGCTGTTTTTT.